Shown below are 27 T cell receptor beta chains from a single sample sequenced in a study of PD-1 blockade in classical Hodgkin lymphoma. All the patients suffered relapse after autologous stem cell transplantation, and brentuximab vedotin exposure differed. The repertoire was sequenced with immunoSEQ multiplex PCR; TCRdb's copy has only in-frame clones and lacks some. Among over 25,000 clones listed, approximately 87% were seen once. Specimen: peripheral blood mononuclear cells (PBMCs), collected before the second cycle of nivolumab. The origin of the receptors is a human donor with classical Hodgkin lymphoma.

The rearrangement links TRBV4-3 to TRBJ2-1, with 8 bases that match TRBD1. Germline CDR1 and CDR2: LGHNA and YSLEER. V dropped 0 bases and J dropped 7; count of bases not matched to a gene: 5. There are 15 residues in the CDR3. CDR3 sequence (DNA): TGCGCCAGCAGCCAAGATCAGGGGGCGCATAATGAGCAGTTCTTC. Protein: CASSQDQGAHNEQFF.

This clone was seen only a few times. The CDR3 DNA is TGTGCCAGCAGCCTGGCCGGCGGGTACGAGCAGTACTTC. Protein product: CASSLAGGYEQYF. This chain connects TRBV14 to TRBJ2-7; weak D call: TRBD2 (5 bases). Germline CDR1 is SGHDN and CDR2 is FVKESK. V lost 4 bases and J 4 bases, leaving 11 bases between the germline ends. The CDR3 is 13 residues long. Variable domain in full (rest from reference TRBV14 and TRBJ2-7): EAGVTQFPSHSVIEKGQTVTLRCDPISGHDNLYWYRRVMGKEIKFLLHFVKESKQDESGMPNNRFLAERTGGTYSTLKVQPAELEDSGVYFCASSLAGGYEQYFGPGTRLTVT.

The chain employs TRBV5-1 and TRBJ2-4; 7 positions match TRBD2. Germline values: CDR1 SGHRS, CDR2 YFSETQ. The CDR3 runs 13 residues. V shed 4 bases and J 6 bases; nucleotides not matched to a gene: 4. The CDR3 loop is CASSPGGLNIQYF. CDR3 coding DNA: TGCGCCAGCAGCCCGGGAGGATTAAACATTCAGTACTTC.

CDR3 DNA sequence: TGTGCCAGTCGGGACATCTATAGCAATCAGCCCCAGCATTTT. The encoded protein is CASRDIYSNQPQHF. V is TRBV19 and J is TRBJ1-5; TRBD1 might be the D (6 bases). V lost 8 bases to trimming and J lost 0 bases, with 11 bases between them. The CDR3 has 14 residues. CDR1 LNHDA and CDR2 SQIVND come from the germline V gene (reference sequence).

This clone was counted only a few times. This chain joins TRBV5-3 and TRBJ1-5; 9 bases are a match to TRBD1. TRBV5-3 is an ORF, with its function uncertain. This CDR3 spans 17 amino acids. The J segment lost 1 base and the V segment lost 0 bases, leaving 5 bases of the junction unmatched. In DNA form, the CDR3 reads TGTGCCAGAAGCTTGGGGCGACAGGGGGGGAGCAATCAGCCCCAGCATTTT. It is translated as CARSLGRQGGSNQPQHF.

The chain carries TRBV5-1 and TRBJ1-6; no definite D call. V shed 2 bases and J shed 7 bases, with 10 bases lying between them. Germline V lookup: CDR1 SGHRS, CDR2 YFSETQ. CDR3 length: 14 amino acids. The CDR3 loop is CASSLTSSNSPLHF. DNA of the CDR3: TGCGCCAGCAGCTTAACCAGCTCGAATTCACCCCTCCACTTT. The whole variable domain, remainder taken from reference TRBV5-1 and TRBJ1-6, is KAGVTQTPRYLIKTRGQQVTLSCSPISGHRSVSWYQQTPGQGLQFLFEYFSETQRNKGNFPGRFSGRQFSNSRSEMNVSTLELGDSALYLCASSLTSSNSPLHFGNGTRLTVT.

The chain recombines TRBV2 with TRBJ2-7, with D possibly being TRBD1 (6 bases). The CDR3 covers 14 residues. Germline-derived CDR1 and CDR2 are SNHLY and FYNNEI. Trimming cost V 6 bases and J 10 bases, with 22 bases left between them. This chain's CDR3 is CASSAGAQERGQYV. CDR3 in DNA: TGTGCCAGCAGCGCAGGGGCTCAAGAGAGGGGCCAGTACGTC.

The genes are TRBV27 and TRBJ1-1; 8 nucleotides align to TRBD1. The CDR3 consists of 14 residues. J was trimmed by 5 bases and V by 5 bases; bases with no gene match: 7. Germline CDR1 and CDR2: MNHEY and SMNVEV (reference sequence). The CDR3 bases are TGTGCCAGCAGTGGGACAGGTACGAGAACTGAAGCTTTCTTT. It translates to CASSGTGTRTEAFF.

The CDR3 coding sequence is TGTGCCAGCAGTCCTGGGACAGGACGCAACTATGGCTACACCTTC. This codes for CASSPGTGRNYGYTF. The chain joins TRBV27 to TRBJ1-2; 8 bases map to TRBD1. The CDR3 contains 15 residues. Germline trimming cut 5 bases from V and 2 bases from J; bases unmatched to any gene: 7. Germline CDR1 MNHEY, CDR2 SMNVEV (reference sequence).

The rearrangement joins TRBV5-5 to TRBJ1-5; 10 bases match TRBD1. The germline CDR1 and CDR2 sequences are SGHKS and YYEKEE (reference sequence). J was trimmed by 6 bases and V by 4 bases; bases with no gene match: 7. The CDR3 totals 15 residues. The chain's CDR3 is CASSADRGRGQPQHF. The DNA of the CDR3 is TGTGCCAGCAGCGCGGACAGGGGGAGAGGTCAGCCCCAGCATTTT.

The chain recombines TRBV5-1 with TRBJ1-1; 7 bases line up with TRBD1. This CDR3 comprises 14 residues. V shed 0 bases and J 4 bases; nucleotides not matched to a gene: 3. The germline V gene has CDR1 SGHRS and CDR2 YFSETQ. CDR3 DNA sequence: TGCGCCAGCAGCTTGGAAACAGGGGTCACTGAAGCTTTCTTT. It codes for CASSLETGVTEAFF.

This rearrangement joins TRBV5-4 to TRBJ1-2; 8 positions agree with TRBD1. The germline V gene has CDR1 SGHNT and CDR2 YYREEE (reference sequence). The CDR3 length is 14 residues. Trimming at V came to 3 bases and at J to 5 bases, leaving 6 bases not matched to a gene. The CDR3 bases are TGTGCCAGCAGCTGGGAGGACAGGGTTTATGGCTACACCTTC. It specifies CASSWEDRVYGYTF.

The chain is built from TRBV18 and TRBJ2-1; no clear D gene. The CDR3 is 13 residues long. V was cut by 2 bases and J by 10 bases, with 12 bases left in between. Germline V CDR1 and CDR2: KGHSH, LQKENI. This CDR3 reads CASSPLPAREQFF. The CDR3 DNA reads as TGTGCCAGCTCACCATTACCGGCTAGAGAGCAGTTCTTC.

The CDR3 here is CASSPWGGSYNEQFF. The CDR3 DNA is TGTGCCAGCAGCCCGTGGGGGGGCTCCTACAATGAGCAGTTCTTC. This chain uses TRBV7-2 with TRBJ2-1, with 7 bases lining up with TRBD2. The trim removed 5 bases at V and 0 bases at J, leaving 4 bases unmatched. CDR3 size: 15 residues. Germline-derived CDR1 and CDR2 are SGHTA and FQGNSA.

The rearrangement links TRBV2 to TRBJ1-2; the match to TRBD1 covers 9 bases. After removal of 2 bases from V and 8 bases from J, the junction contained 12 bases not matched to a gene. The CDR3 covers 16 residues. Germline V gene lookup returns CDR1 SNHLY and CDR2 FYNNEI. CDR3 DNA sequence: TGTGCCAGCAGTGAATGGGTGGGGAACAGGGGGCTGGGCTACACCTTC. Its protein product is CASSEWVGNRGLGYTF.

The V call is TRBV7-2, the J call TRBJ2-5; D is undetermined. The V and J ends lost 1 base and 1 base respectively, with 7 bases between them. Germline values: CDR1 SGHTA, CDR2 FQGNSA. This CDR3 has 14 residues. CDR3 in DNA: TGTGCCAGCAGCTTAGAAGCGAGCCAAGAGACCCAGTACTTC. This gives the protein CASSLEASQETQYF.

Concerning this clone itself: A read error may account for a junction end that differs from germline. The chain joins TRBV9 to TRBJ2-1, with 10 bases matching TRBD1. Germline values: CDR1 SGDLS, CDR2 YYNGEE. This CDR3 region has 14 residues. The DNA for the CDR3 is TGTGCCAGCAGCGGGGACAGGGGCTACAATGGGCAGTTCTTC. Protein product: CASSGDRGYNGQFF.

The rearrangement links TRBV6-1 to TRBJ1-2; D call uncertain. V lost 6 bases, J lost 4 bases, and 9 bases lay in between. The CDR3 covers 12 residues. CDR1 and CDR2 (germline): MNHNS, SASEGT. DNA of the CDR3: TGTGCCAGCAGCCCTACGTCCTATGGCTACACCTTC. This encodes CASSPTSYGYTF.

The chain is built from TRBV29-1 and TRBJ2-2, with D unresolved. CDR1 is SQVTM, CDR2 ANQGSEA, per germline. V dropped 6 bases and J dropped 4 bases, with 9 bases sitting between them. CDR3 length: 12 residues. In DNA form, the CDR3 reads TGCAGCGTGATCCCTCCCACCGGGGAGCTGTTTTTT. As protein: CSVIPPTGELFF.

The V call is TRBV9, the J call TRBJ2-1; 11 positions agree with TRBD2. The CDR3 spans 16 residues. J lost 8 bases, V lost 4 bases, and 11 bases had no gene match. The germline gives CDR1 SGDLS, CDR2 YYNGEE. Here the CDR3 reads CASSLMRLAGQDEQFF. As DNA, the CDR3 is TGTGCCAGCAGCTTAATGAGACTAGCGGGACAGGATGAGCAGTTCTTC.

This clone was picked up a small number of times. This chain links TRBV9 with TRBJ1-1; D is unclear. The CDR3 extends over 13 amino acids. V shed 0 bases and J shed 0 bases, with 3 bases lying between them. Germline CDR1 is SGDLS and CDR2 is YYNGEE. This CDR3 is CASSVAMNTEAFF. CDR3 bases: TGTGCCAGCAGCGTAGCAATGAACACTGAAGCTTTCTTT.

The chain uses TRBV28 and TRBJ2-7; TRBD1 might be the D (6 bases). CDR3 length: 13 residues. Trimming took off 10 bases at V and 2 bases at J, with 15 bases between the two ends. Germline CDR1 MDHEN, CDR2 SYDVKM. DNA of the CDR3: TGTGCCACCGACAGGTTGAGGACCTACGAGCAGTACTTC. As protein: CATDRLRTYEQYF.

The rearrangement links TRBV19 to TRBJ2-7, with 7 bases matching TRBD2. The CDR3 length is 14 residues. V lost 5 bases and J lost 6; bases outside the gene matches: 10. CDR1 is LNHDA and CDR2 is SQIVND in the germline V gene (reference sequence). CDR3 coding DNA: TGTGCCAGTAGTCCGTCAGCGGGAACCGGCGAGCAGTACTTC. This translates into CASSPSAGTGEQYF.

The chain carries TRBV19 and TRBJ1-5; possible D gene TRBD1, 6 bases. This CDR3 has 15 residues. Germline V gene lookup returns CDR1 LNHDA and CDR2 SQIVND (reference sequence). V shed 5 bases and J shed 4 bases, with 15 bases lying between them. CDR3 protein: CASSPSGERNQPQHF. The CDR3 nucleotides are TGTGCCAGTAGTCCCTCAGGGGAAAGGAATCAGCCCCAGCATTTT.

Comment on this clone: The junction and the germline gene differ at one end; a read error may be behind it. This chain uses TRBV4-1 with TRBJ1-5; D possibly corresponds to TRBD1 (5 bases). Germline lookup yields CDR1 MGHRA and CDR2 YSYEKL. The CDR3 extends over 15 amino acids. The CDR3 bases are TGCGCCAGCAGCAAAGACGAACAGGTCATTCAGCCCCAGCATTTT. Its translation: CASSKDEQVIQPQHF.

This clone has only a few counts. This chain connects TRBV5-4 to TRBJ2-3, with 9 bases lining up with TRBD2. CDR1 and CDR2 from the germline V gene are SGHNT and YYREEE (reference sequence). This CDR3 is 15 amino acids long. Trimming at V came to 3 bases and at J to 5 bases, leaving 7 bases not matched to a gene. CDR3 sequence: CASSSIAGAGDTQYF. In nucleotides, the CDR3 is TGTGCCAGCAGCTCGATAGCGGGAGCGGGAGATACGCAGTATTTT.

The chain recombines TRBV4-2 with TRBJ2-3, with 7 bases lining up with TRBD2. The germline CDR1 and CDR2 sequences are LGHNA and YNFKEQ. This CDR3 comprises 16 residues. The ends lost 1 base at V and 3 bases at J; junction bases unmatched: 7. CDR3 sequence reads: CASSQGRLAETDTQYF. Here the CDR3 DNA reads TGTGCCAGCAGCCAAGGGAGGCTAGCGGAGACAGATACGCAGTATTTT.